These T cell receptor beta chains were read from a single sample in a study of OX40 agonist ivuxolimab in advanced cancers. Only in-frame clones appear in the TCRdb table, and some are missing; sequencing was by immunoSEQ multiplex PCR. The repertoire holds around 62,000 clones, with roughly 73% as singletons. The sample consisted of CD4+ or CD8+ T cells sorted from blood, taken in a trial of the OX40 agonist ivuxolimab. Receptor source: an adult with an advanced solid tumor such as melanoma, head and neck, liver or kidney cancer. Each CDR3 is given with its conserved first and last residue. A D gene is named only where the DNA matches it firmly. Clone size is given for some rows only: seen once, a few or many times, or a class if the clone is expanded.

v_call	d_call	j_call	clone_size	cdr3_aa	cdr3_nt
TRBV7-8	-	TRBJ1-2	-	CASSLSQLGDLGGTSGYTF	TGTGCCAGCAGCTTATCACAGCTTGGGGACCTCGGGGGAACTAGTGGCTACACCTTC
TRBV5-1	-	TRBJ2-5	-	CASSLGLETQYF	TGCGCCAGCAGCTTGGGGCTGGAGACCCAGTACTTC
TRBV7-9	-	TRBJ2-2	once	CASSQGGELFF	TGTGCCAGCAGCCAAGGCGGGGAGCTGTTTTTT
TRBV28	-	TRBJ2-7	-	CASSPAAQGSNEQYF	TGTGCCAGCAGCCCTGCCGCGCAGGGATCTAACGAGCAGTACTTC
TRBV11-2	TRBD1	TRBJ2-7	-	CASSLDLRGRHEQYF	TGTGCCAGCAGCTTAGATCTCAGGGGGCGCCACGAGCAGTACTTC
TRBV5-1	TRBD2	TRBJ2-3	-	CASRRTSGGNVLTDTQYF	TGCGCCAGCAGACGAACTAGCGGGGGTAATGTCCTCACAGATACGCAGTATTTT
TRBV10-2	TRBD1	TRBJ2-7	-	CASRRAQGAYEQYF	TGCGCCAGCAGGAGGGCACAGGGGGCCTACGAGCAGTACTTC
TRBV6-1	-	TRBJ2-5	once	CASTQRETQYF	TGTGCCAGCACCCAGCGGGAGACCCAGTACTTC
TRBV5-4	TRBD1	TRBJ2-7	-	CASSRGQVAYEQYF	TGTGCCAGCAGCCGAGGACAGGTAGCCTACGAGCAGTACTTC
TRBV19	-	TRBJ2-1	few	CASSNTGAGNEQFF	TGTGCCAGTAGTAACACAGGGGCGGGGAATGAGCAGTTCTTC
TRBV21-1	-	TRBJ2-7	-	CASCRTGQSSYEQYF	TGTGCCAGCTGCCGTACGGGACAGTCCTCCTACGAGCAGTACTTC
TRBV15	-	TRBJ2-2	-	CATSKGKTGELFF	TGTGCCACCAGCAAGGGGAAAACCGGGGAGCTGTTTTTT
TRBV5-1	TRBD1	TRBJ1-4	-	CASSLGQGINEKLFF	TGCGCCAGCAGCTTGGGACAGGGCATTAATGAAAAACTGTTTTTT
TRBV4-1	TRBD1	TRBJ2-5	-	CASSHPGQASQETQYF	TGCGCCAGCAGCCATCCCGGACAGGCTAGCCAAGAGACCCAGTACTTC
TRBV19	-	TRBJ1-1	-	CASSIGGRGTTEAFF	TGTGCCAGTAGTATCGGGGGGCGAGGTACCACTGAAGCTTTCTTT
TRBV10-3	-	TRBJ2-3	-	CAISARDSTDTQYF	TGTGCCATCAGTGCCCGGGATTCGACAGATACGCAGTATTTT
TRBV7-6	-	TRBJ1-2	-	CASSQTGSGGYTF	TGTGCCAGCAGCCAAACAGGGTCGGGTGGCTACACCTTC
TRBV6-1	TRBD1	TRBJ1-1	-	CAGSFYRGPGTEAFF	TGTGCCGGAAGTTTTTACAGGGGGCCGGGGACTGAAGCTTTCTTT
TRBV18	TRBD2	TRBJ2-3	few	CASSPPQRGRTDTQYF	TGTGCCAGCTCACCACCGCAGCGGGGAAGGACAGATACGCAGTATTTT
TRBV5-4	TRBD1	TRBJ1-2	-	CASSPLIMTGGGYTF	TGTGCCAGCAGCCCACTAATAATGACAGGGGGTGGCTACACCTTC
TRBV19	-	TRBJ1-4	-	CASTRTATNEKLFF	TGTGCCAGTACCCGGACAGCAACTAATGAAAAACTGTTTTTT
TRBV9	-	TRBJ1-3	-	CASSLTGLGNTIYF	TGTGCCAGCAGCCTAACAGGTCTCGGAAACACCATATATTTT
TRBV14	-	TRBJ1-4	-	CASSSTVVWEKLFF	TGTGCCAGCAGTTCGACGGTAGTGTGGGAAAAACTGTTTTTT
TRBV5-8	-	TRBJ1-6	-	CASSRQMGNPPLHF	TGTGCCAGCAGCCGGCAAATGGGTAATCCACCCCTCCACTTT
TRBV5-1	TRBD2	TRBJ2-5	-	CASSFTGTSGTQETQYF	TGCGCCAGCAGCTTCACCGGGACTAGCGGGACTCAAGAGACCCAGTACTTC
TRBV28	TRBD1	TRBJ2-5	-	CASNHRGLKETQYF	TGTGCCAGCAATCACAGGGGGCTGAAAGAGACCCAGTACTTC
TRBV7-9	-	TRBJ2-2	-	CASIPRGENTGELFF	TGTGCCAGCATCCCACGTGGAGAGAACACCGGGGAGCTGTTTTTT
TRBV6-5	TRBD1	TRBJ2-7	-	CASRSDRTSHEQYF	TGTGCCAGCAGATCGGACAGGACTTCCCACGAGCAGTACTTC
TRBV29-1	TRBD1	TRBJ1-5	-	CSVTPGQDNQPQHF	TGCAGCGTAACACCGGGACAGGACAATCAGCCCCAGCATTTT
TRBV28	-	TRBJ1-5	-	CAISTPRAGAGNQPQHF	TGTGCCATCTCAACCCCTCGGGCGGGGGCTGGAAATCAGCCCCAGCATTTT
TRBV6-6	-	TRBJ1-2	-	CASSSIRGGYGYTF	TGTGCCAGCAGTTCGATCAGGGGAGGCTATGGCTACACCTTC
TRBV7-8	-	TRBJ1-6	-	CASSSGGQLDAYSYNSPLHF	TGTGCCAGCAGCTCCGGGGGGCAGTTGGACGCTTACTCCTATAATTCACCCCTCCACTTT
TRBV5-8	-	TRBJ1-5	once	CASSLEHVLVQPQHF	TGTGCCAGCAGCTTGGAGCACGTCTTGGTTCAGCCCCAGCATTTT
TRBV30	TRBD2	TRBJ2-7	-	CAWSVKREYDEQYF	TGTGCCTGGAGTGTAAAGCGGGAGTACGACGAGCAGTACTTC
TRBV20-1	-	TRBJ1-6	-	CSATGLSPLHF	TGCAGTGCGACCGGGTTATCACCCCTCCACTTT
TRBV5-1	-	TRBJ2-6	-	CASSYNGANVLTF	TGCGCCAGCAGCTATAATGGGGCCAACGTCCTGACTTTC
TRBV11-2	TRBD1	TRBJ1-6	-	CASSFQGTGGMSPLHF	TGTGCCAGCAGCTTTCAGGGAACAGGGGGCATGTCACCCCTCCACTTT
TRBV11-2	-	TRBJ1-1	-	CASSLGPEIGEAFF	TGTGCCAGCAGCTTAGGGCCAGAAATTGGTGAAGCTTTCTTT
TRBV7-9	TRBD2	TRBJ2-7	-	CASSLDGGGEQYF	TGTGCCAGCAGCTTAGATGGGGGAGGGGAGCAGTACTTC
TRBV6-1	-	TRBJ2-2	-	CASSSGRSNTGELFF	TGTGCCAGCAGTTCGGGCAGGTCGAACACCGGGGAGCTGTTTTTT
TRBV7-9	-	TRBJ2-3	-	CASSLGARYTDTQYF	TGTGCCAGCAGTCTTGGGGCACGATACACAGATACGCAGTATTTT
TRBV4-1	TRBD2	TRBJ2-1	-	CASSLFPSSGTPFENEQFF	TGCGCCAGCAGCCTCTTCCCCTCCAGCGGGACTCCTTTTGAAAATGAGCAGTTCTTC
TRBV2	-	TRBJ1-5	-	CASRGGEGFQPQHF	TGTGCCAGCAGGGGGGGAGAGGGCTTTCAGCCCCAGCATTTT
TRBV11-1	TRBD1	TRBJ1-1	-	CASSLQGENTEAFF	TGTGCCAGCAGCTTACAGGGGGAGAACACTGAAGCTTTCTTT
TRBV29-1	TRBD2	TRBJ2-7	-	CSGGGLVGEQYF	TGCAGCGGCGGGGGGTTAGTGGGCGAGCAGTACTTC
TRBV11-2	-	TRBJ2-2	-	CASSLEGSRTGELFF	TGTGCCAGCAGCTTAGAAGGGTCGCGGACCGGGGAGCTGTTTTTT